The rows below give T cell receptor beta chains drawn from one sample of a study of blood T cells in healthy people across ages. One entry per CDR3 protein, called by TCRdb with MiXCR from the 5' RACE reads. The data hold 750,000 to 1,000,000 distinct CDR3 sequences, with 25% to 35% observed a single time. These data were also reused for a study on T cells of mothers and their children.

Material: blood. The receptors originated from a woman aged 40 to 50 in good health. The CDR3 runs from the conserved cysteine through the conserved F or W. Each record gives: clone size, V gene, J gene, D gene, CDR3 DNA, CDR3 protein. The D gene is left open where the match is weak. Some rows have no size entry. The others give once, few or many, or a class for an expanded clone.

few,TRBV7-9,TRBJ2-3,NA,TGTGCCAGCAGCCCCCCAGGGGCCAACACAGATACGCAGTATTTT,CASSPPGANTDTQYF
NA,TRBV2,TRBJ1-4,NA,TGTGCCAGCCGACGAGGACTAGCTGGGAATGAAAAACTGTTTTTT,CASRRGLAGNEKLFF
NA,TRBV12-3/TRBV12-4,TRBJ2-2,NA,TGTGCCAGCAGAACCAGGGAGACCGGGGAGCTGTTTTTT,CASRTRETGELFF
many,TRBV20-1,TRBJ2-7,NA,TGCAGTGCTAGAGATGTGGGGGCAGGGTTTATCTACGAGCAGTACTTC,CSARDVGAGFIYEQYF
many,TRBV7-3,TRBJ2-5,TRBD2,TGTGCCAGCAGCGTTAGCGGGGGGGCCGGGGAGACCCAGTACTTC,CASSVSGGAGETQYF
NA,TRBV7-3,TRBJ1-1,NA,TGTGCCAGCAGCCGAGACAGTTCAAGAATGAACACTGAAGCTTTCTTT,CASSRDSSRMNTEAFF
NA,TRBV3-1,TRBJ1-5,TRBD1,TGTGCCAGCAGGCCCGGGACAGGGAATCAGCCCCAGCATTTT,CASRPGTGNQPQHF
NA,TRBV7-3,TRBJ2-4,NA,TGTGCCAGCAGGAACCCGACGGGCAACAATGAGCAGTACTTC,CASRNPTGNNEQYF
many,TRBV20-1,TRBJ2-6,NA,TGCAGTGCTAGAGATGGTCAGGCCTTGATCTCTGGGGCCAACGTCCTGACTTTC,CSARDGQALISGANVLTF
NA,TRBV7-9,TRBJ1-5,TRBD1,TGTGCCAGCAGCTTATATTTTCAGGGGGCGAATCAGCCCCAGCATTTT,CASSLYFQGANQPQHF
NA,TRBV7-3,TRBJ2-3,TRBD1,TGTGCCAGCAGCTCGGGACAGGGGTTCATCCAGTATTTT,CASSSGQGFIQYF
NA,TRBV20-1,TRBJ2-7,NA,TGCAGTGCTAGTTGGGGACTCGAGTACAATGAGCAGTACTTC,CSASWGLEYNEQYF
few,TRBV4-1,TRBJ2-4,NA,TGCGCCGGCAGCATCGTGGGGGCCGGGAACATTCAGTACTTC,CAGSIVGAGNIQYF
NA,TRBV28,TRBJ2-3,TRBD1,TGTGCCACCCTAGAGGGGGCCGACACAGATACGCAGTATTTT,CATLEGADTDTQYF
many,TRBV27,TRBJ1-2,NA,TGTGCCAGCAGCCCCGGACTGGGTATTAACTATGGCTACACCTTC,CASSPGLGINYGYTF
NA,TRBV29-1,TRBJ2-7,NA,TGCAGCGCCACCTCCCTCGGCAACACCTACGAGCAGTACTTC,CSATSLGNTYEQYF
NA,TRBV7-3,TRBJ2-3,TRBD2,TGTGCCAGCAGCTTACTAGGACTAGCGGCTAGCACAGATACGCAGTATTTT,CASSLLGLAASTDTQYF
once,TRBV9,TRBJ2-1,NA,TGTGCCAGCAGCCGAAATAAGTGGGATGAGCAGTTCTTC,CASSRNKWDEQFF
many,TRBV20-1,TRBJ2-6,TRBD1,TGCAGTGCTCGACAGGGGTCTGGGGCCAACGTCCTGACTTTC,CSARQGSGANVLTF
few,TRBV4-1,TRBJ1-2,NA,TGCGCCAGCAGCCTCCAGACTACCGCAAGGAATGGCTACACCTTC,CASSLQTTARNGYTF
few,TRBV30,TRBJ1-6,NA,TGTGCCTGGAGTCTCAGGGATGCTTCACCCCTCCACTTT,CAWSLRDASPLHF
NA,TRBV4-1,TRBJ2-7,TRBD2,TGCGCCAGCAGCCACTTGACTAGCCCTACCTACGAGCAGTACTTC,CASSHLTSPTYEQYF
NA,TRBV3-1,TRBJ2-1,TRBD2,TGTGCCAGCAGCCAAGGACTAGCGGGGGCAGCCCAGGAGTGGTTCTTC,CASSQGLAGAAQEWFF
NA,TRBV5-4,TRBJ1-1,TRBD1,TGTGCCAGCAGCCAAGGACAGGGGTGGGAAGCTTTCTTT,CASSQGQGWEAFF
few,TRBV7-9,TRBJ1-1,NA,TGTGCCAGCAGCAATAACTGGGGGAACACTGAAGCTTTCTTT,CASSNNWGNTEAFF
few,TRBV4-3,TRBJ1-1,TRBD1,TGCGCCAGCAGCCAAGATAACTTGAACAAACTGACAGGGAAGGGCTCTGAAGCTTTCTTT,CASSQDNLNKLTGKGSEAFF
NA,TRBV4-1,TRBJ2-5,NA,TGCGCCAGCAGCCGGTTGGGTGGGTCCGGGGAGACCCAGTACTTC,CASSRLGGSGETQYF
NA,TRBV7-2,TRBJ2-3,NA,TGTGCCAGCAGCCGCGCGCCTCCATATGGCGGGGGCACAGATACGCAGTATTTT,CASSRAPPYGGGTDTQYF
NA,TRBV18,TRBJ2-5,NA,TGTGCCAGCTCACCACGATGGGGGGACGTCGGGACCCAGTACTTC,CASSPRWGDVGTQYF
NA,TRBV7-3,TRBJ2-5,NA,TGTGCCAGCAGCAAAACGGACAACCAAGAGACCCAGTACTTC,CASSKTDNQETQYF
many,TRBV20-1,TRBJ2-7,TRBD2,TGCAGTGCTAGTTGGGCTAGCGGGGGGTCCCTCGAGCAGTACTTC,CSASWASGGSLEQYF
NA,TRBV15,TRBJ2-7,TRBD1,TGTGCCACCAGCCTGGACAGGGCCCACGAGCAGTACTTC,CATSLDRAHEQYF
NA,TRBV19,TRBJ2-1,TRBD2,TGTGCCAGTAGTATCGTCGGGACTAGCGGTGAGCAGTTCTTC,CASSIVGTSGEQFF
NA,TRBV5-6,TRBJ1-2,NA,TGTGCCAGCAGCTTGGATTTCGCAGGGGATTATGGCTACACCTTC,CASSLDFAGDYGYTF
NA,TRBV3-1,TRBJ2-7,TRBD1,TGTGCCAGCAGCGGGACAGATCGCTCCTACGAGCAGTACTTC,CASSGTDRSYEQYF
NA,TRBV7-2,TRBJ1-6,NA,TGTGCCAGCAGCTTACAGGGACGGTCACCCCTCCACTTT,CASSLQGRSPLHF
NA,TRBV2,TRBJ2-7,TRBD2,TGTGCCAGCACGAGCGGGAGGGACTACGAGCAGTACTTC,CASTSGRDYEQYF
NA,TRBV7-9,TRBJ1-1,TRBD1,TGTGCCAGCAGCTTAGTGCAGGGGGCTTTCGCTGAAGCTTTCTTT,CASSLVQGAFAEAFF
many,TRBV4-3,TRBJ2-7,NA,TGCGCCAGCAGTTCAGACTTACCCTACGAGCAGTACTTC,CASSSDLPYEQYF
few,TRBV5-1,TRBJ1-2,NA,TGCGCCAGCAGCTCGACAGGATCAGAGTTGTATGGCTGCACCTTC,CASSSTGSELYGCTF
NA,TRBV5-1,TRBJ2-2,TRBD1,TGCGCCAGCAGCTTGGACGAGGGGGCGAGCGGGGAGCTGTTTTTT,CASSLDEGASGELFF
NA,TRBV9,TRBJ1-2,NA,TGTACCAGCAGCGTAGATCTCCGTCGTAACTATGGCTACACCTTC,CTSSVDLRRNYGYTF
many,TRBV7-4,TRBJ1-4,NA,TGTGCCAGCAGCTTAGAGGACAGCTTTAATGAAAAACTGTTTTTT,CASSLEDSFNEKLFF
many,TRBV5-5,TRBJ1-2,TRBD1,TGTGCCAGCAGCTTGGTCTTGACAGGGGGATATGGCTACACCTTC,CASSLVLTGGYGYTF
few,TRBV12-3/TRBV12-4,TRBJ1-2,NA,TGTGCCAGCTGCCCTGGCGGGCCGGGCTTCGGCGTTTATGGCTACACCTTC,CASCPGGPGFGVYGYTF
NA,TRBV3-1,TRBJ2-5,NA,TGTGCCAGCAGCCAAGATGGCTGGCAAGAGACCCAGTACTTC,CASSQDGWQETQYF
many,TRBV12-3/TRBV12-4,TRBJ1-2,TRBD1,TGTGCCAGTACGGGCCAGGGGGCTTCGAGGTCTGGCTACACCTTC,CASTGQGASRSGYTF
many,TRBV5-1,TRBJ2-5,NA,TGCGCCAGCAGCCCCGGACGGAACCAAGAGACCCAGTACTTC,CASSPGRNQETQYF
NA,TRBV5-6,TRBJ1-1,NA,TGTGCCAGCGGCTTTCGGTATCTACTCGGGGATAACACTGAAGCTTTCTTT,CASGFRYLLGDNTEAFF
NA,TRBV7-2,TRBJ1-4,NA,TGTGCCAGCAGCCCCGGCTGGGGGGGTAGTGAAAAACTGTTTTTT,CASSPGWGGSEKLFF
NA,TRBV7-2,TRBJ2-7,NA,TGTGCCAGCAGCTTAATGTTCCAGGGAGGCTACTACGAGCAGTACTTC,CASSLMFQGGYYEQYF
few,TRBV7-8,TRBJ2-3,NA,TGTGCCAGCAGCCCACTTCCGCTCAGCACAGATACGCAGTATTTT,CASSPLPLSTDTQYF
many,TRBV20-1,TRBJ1-2,TRBD1,TGCAGTGCTACAGGGGGCGGGAACTATGGCTACACCTTC,CSATGGGNYGYTF
many,TRBV30,TRBJ2-7,NA,TGTGCCTGGAGTGTGGGCGGGGCGACCTCCTACGAGCAGTACTTC,CAWSVGGATSYEQYF
few,TRBV28,TRBJ1-1,NA,TGTGCTACAGTAACTAACACTGAAGCTTTCTTT,CATVTNTEAFF
NA,TRBV18,TRBJ2-3,NA,TGTGCCAGCTCACCACTTGACGGGCCCACAGATACGCAGTATTTT,CASSPLDGPTDTQYF
NA,TRBV5-6,TRBJ1-5,TRBD1,TGTGCCAGCAGCCCTGGGGAAAGACAGGGTGAGAGCAATCAGTCCCAGCATTTT,CASSPGERQGESNQSQHF